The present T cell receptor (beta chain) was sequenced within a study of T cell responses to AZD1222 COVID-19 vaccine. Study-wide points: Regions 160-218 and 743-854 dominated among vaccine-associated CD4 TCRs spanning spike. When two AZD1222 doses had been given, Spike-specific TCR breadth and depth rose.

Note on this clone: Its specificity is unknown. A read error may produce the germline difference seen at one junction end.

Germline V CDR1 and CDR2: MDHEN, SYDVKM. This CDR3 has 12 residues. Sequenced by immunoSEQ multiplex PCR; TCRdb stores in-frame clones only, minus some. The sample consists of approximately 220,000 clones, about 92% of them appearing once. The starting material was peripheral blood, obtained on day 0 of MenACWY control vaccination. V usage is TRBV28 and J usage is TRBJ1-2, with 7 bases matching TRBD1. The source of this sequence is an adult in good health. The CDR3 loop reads CASSLPGTASVF. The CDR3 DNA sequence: TGTGCCAGCAGTTTACCCGGGACAGCCAGCGTCTTC.